The 17 T cell receptor beta chains in this list originate from one sample, sequenced in a study of human T cells and chemical hapten exposure (dated by TCRdb to about 2021). The time point label here, explained by the study, means: patch test 3, about 24 weeks after DPC sensitization. Read against the paper, the sample's treatment or condition label means: therapeutic diphenylcyclopropenone sensitization with weekly scalp DPC. Library creation used RACE. Reads for this sample came from a NextSeq 500. Using fastp at Q25 and MiXCR, TCRdb reprocessed the public reads and kept productive beta chains. A single entry per CDR3 protein holds the most common genes and DNA from its merged rows. The sample table holds more than 70,000 distinct CDR3 sequences, of which about 11% were seen once. Of the sample, approximately 1.1% falls within the top ten clones. The sample here was whole blood, taken in connection with sensitization to the hapten diphenylcyclopropenone (DPC). These receptors originate from a woman younger than 45 with alopecia areata. Some clones in this sample may be carry-over from other donors' samples.

The chain couples TRBV5-1 to TRBJ2-2; 8 bases are a match to TRBD1. The CDR3 spans 15 residues. The germline gives CDR1 SGHRS, CDR2 YFSETQ. The trim removed 6 bases at V and 2 bases at J, leaving 6 bases unmatched. In DNA form, the CDR3 reads TGCGCCAGCAAGGGACAGGACTTAAACACCGGGGAGCTGTTTTTT. Translated, it gives CASKGQDLNTGELFF.

The genes are TRBV3-1 and TRBJ1-5; unclear D gene. Germline lookup yields CDR1 LGHDT and CDR2 YNNKEL (reference sequence). The V end lost 4 bases, the J end lost 5 bases, and 12 bases lay between the germline ends. The CDR3 sequence is 14 residues long. The CDR3 spells CASSLGVKDQPQHF. In DNA form, the CDR3 reads TGTGCCAGCAGCCTTGGGGTTAAGGATCAGCCCCAGCATTTT.

The V call is TRBV28, the J call TRBJ2-7; TRBD2 matches at 8 bases. The germline CDR1 and CDR2 sequences are MDHEN and SYDVKM. The V and J ends lost 6 bases and 1 base, in that order; junction bases with no gene match: 8. The CDR3 runs 15 residues. The CDR3, as DNA: TGTGCCAGCAGGGATAGCGGGGCCCTTTCCTACGAGCAGTACTTC. It yields the protein CASRDSGALSYEQYF.

This chain connects TRBV3-1 to TRBJ1-3, with a possible D match to TRBD1 (5 bases). V gave up 2 bases and J gave up 0 bases, with 8 bases separating them. CDR1 is LGHDT and CDR2 is YNNKEL in the germline V gene (reference sequence). CDR3 length equals 15 residues. CDR3 sequence reads: CASSQQGRSGNTIYF. The CDR3 DNA follows: TGTGCCAGCAGCCAACAGGGCCGCTCTGGAAACACCATATATTTT. The whole variable domain, remainder taken from reference TRBV3-1 and TRBJ1-3, is DTAVSQTPKYLVTQMGNDKSIKCEQNLGHDTMYWYKQDSKKFLKIMFSYNNKELIINETVPNRFSPKSPDKAHLNLHINSLELGDSAVYFCASSQQGRSGNTIYFGEGSWLTVV.

This clonotype was seen ten or more times. This chain joins TRBV9 and TRBJ2-1, with TRBD2 identical over 7 bases. V was pared by 2 bases and J by 7 bases, with 9 bases of the junction left unmatched. In germline, CDR1 is SGDLS, CDR2 YYNGEE. CDR3 length equals 15 residues. CDR3 loop: CASSVGGGPGNEQFF. The CDR3 DNA is TGTGCCAGCAGCGTCGGGGGAGGGCCAGGGAATGAGCAGTTCTTC.

At least ten counts were recorded for this clonotype. The rearrangement uses TRBV6-6 and TRBJ2-2, with D possibly being TRBD2 (5 bases). Trimming took 2 bases from V and 4 from J, leaving 11 bases between them. Germline loops: CDR1 MNHNY, CDR2 SVGAGI (reference sequence). This CDR3 spans 15 amino acids. The CDR3 nucleotides are TGTGCCAGCAGTTACAGGAGCGGACCCACCGGGGAGCTGTTTTTT. The encoded protein is CASSYRSGPTGELFF.

The gene calls are TRBV18 and TRBJ1-1, with D hard to call. The CDR3 is 14 amino acids. Looked up from germline, CDR1 is KGHSH and CDR2 is LQKENI. V gave up 2 bases and J gave up 0 bases, with 7 bases separating them. CDR3: CASSPGIMNTEAFF. Written as DNA, the CDR3 is TGTGCCAGCTCACCAGGTATAATGAACACTGAAGCTTTCTTT.

The chain carries TRBV5-1 and TRBJ1-1, with TRBD1 as a possible D gene (5 bases). Looked up from germline, CDR1 is SGHRS and CDR2 is YFSETQ. The V end was cut by 4 bases, the J end by 4 bases, with 14 bases between. The CDR3 length is 14 residues. The CDR3: CASSQGVKGTEAFF. The CDR3 DNA reads as TGCGCCAGCAGCCAGGGAGTCAAGGGCACTGAAGCTTTCTTT.

V is TRBV11-1 and J is TRBJ2-5; D gene ambiguous. Trimming shortened V by 3 bases and J by 2 bases, and 10 bases separated the two germline ends. The V gene's germline CDR1 is SGHAT and CDR2 FQDESV (reference sequence). This CDR3 has 14 amino acids. The CDR3 is CASSFGRSQETQYF. CDR3 sequence (DNA): TGTGCCAGCAGCTTCGGCCGGAGTCAAGAGACCCAGTACTTC.

This clonotype occurred many times. The chain joins TRBV7-8 to TRBJ2-3; 12 positions agree with TRBD2. Germline trimming cut 1 base from V and 0 bases from J; bases unmatched to any gene: 8. The CDR3 sequence is 19 residues long. Germline loops: CDR1 SGHVS, CDR2 FQNEAQ. The DNA for the CDR3 is TGTGCCAGCAGCTTAGGAGCCAGGACTAGCGGGGCTAGCACAGATACGCAGTATTTT. It encodes CASSLGARTSGASTDTQYF.

The chain has TRBV2 and TRBJ2-3, with unresolved D. This CDR3 spans 11 amino acids. Trimming removed 6 bases at V and 2 bases at J, with 3 bases between. Germline V gene data show CDR1 as SNHLY and CDR2 as FYNNEI. The CDR3 loop is CASRVTDTQYF. The CDR3 region has the DNA TGTGCCAGCAGAGTCACAGATACGCAGTATTTT. Together with reference TRBV2 and TRBJ2-3, the CDR3 gives the full variable domain: EPEVTQTPSHQVTQMGQEVILRCVPISNHLYFYWYRQILGQKVEFLVSFYNNEISEKSEIFDDQFSVERPDGSNFTLKIRSTKLEDSAMYFCASRVTDTQYFGPGTRLTVL.

Many counts were recorded for this clonotype. V is TRBV14 and J is TRBJ1-2; D unclear. The germline V gene encodes CDR1 SGHDN and CDR2 FVKESK. V lost 4 bases, J lost 7 bases, and 10 bases lay in between. The CDR3 totals 12 residues. CDR3 in amino acids: CASSPGQTGYTF. As DNA, the CDR3 is TGTGCCAGCAGCCCCGGGCAGACTGGCTACACCTTC.

This clonotype appeared many times. The rearrangement uses TRBV6-1 and TRBJ1-1; 7 nucleotides match TRBD1. With 4 bases clipped from V and 1 base from J, the junction kept 6 bases outside the gene matches. The CDR3 is 15 residues long. Per germline, CDR1 MNHNS and CDR2 SASEGT. CDR3 DNA sequence: TGTGCCAGCAGTGGAAACAGGGGATCGAACACTGAAGCTTTCTTT. It is translated as CASSGNRGSNTEAFF.

This clonotype showed up just a few times. The chain employs TRBV12-3 or TRBV12-4 and TRBJ1-1; a weak D match, TRBD1 (5 bases). The V gene lost 5 bases and the J gene lost 4 bases, with 8 bases spanning the gap. This CDR3 comprises 12 residues. The CDR3 sequence is CASSVGLTEAFF. The CDR3 nucleotides read TGTGCCAGCAGTGTGGGACTCACTGAAGCTTTCTTT.

In its sample, this clonotype was seen a few times. The genes are TRBV7-8 and TRBJ2-3; tentatively, D is TRBD1 (6 bases). This CDR3 has 14 residues. CDR1 is SGHVS, CDR2 FQNEAQ, per germline. V was clipped by 5 bases and J by 5 bases, with 14 bases between them. In DNA form, the CDR3 reads TGTGCCAGCAGCCTGGACAGAAAGAGAGATACGCAGTATTTT. It codes for CASSLDRKRDTQYF.

This clonotype was observed a handful of times. This rearrangement joins TRBV6-2 or TRBV6-3 to TRBJ2-7; 8 nucleotides align to TRBD1. The ends lost 6 bases at V and 3 bases at J; junction bases unmatched: 7. CDR1 and CDR2 from the germline V gene are MNHEY and SVGEGT. The CDR3 contains 14 residues. CDR3 region: CASRPRDRSYEQYF. CDR3 DNA sequence: TGTGCCAGCAGGCCCCGGGACAGGAGCTACGAGCAGTACTTC.

This clonotype appeared many times. The chain combines TRBV6-5 with TRBJ1-3; D call uncertain. Between the trimmed V and J ends, which lost 2 bases and 0 bases, there was a span of 8 bases. Germline V gives CDR1 MNHEY, CDR2 SVGAGI. The CDR3 sequence is 15 residues long. The CDR3 nucleotides read TGTGCCAGCAGTTACGGCTTGAGCTCTGGAAACACCATATATTTT. It is translated as CASSYGLSSGNTIYF.